This TCR beta chain was sequenced in a study of blood T cell repertoires in COVID-19. Looking at the study overall: The study drew acute and convalescent COVID-19 samples from the United States, Italy and Spain.

Study processing details: The authors estimated nucleated cell counts from reference gene primer amplification. Sequencing was performed with immunoSEQ multiplex PCR; in TCRdb, only in-frame clones are kept and a portion is missing. The DNA gave D and trimming, while V, J and clone size come from that table. In the table there are about 94,000 clones, about 80% of which are singletons. The CDR3 consists of 18 residues. The V end was cut by 2 bases, the J end by 3 bases, with 22 bases between. Germline V gene data show CDR1 as KGHDR and CDR2 as SFDVKD. This TCR derives from a human donor in a cohort sampled during active COVID-19. This chain uses TRBV24-1 with TRBJ2-7; weak D call: TRBD1 (5 bases). Source material: peripheral blood. For the CDR3, the DNA is TGTGCCACCAGTGATTGGTTGTGGACATTTGATGTTGGCTACGAGCAGTACTTC. Translating gives CATSDWLWTFDVGYEQYF.